This paragraph reports one T cell receptor beta chain. Its specificity is not known. Generated by immunoSEQ multiplex PCR, the TCRdb table keeps only in-frame clones and is missing some. The sample shows tens of thousands of clones, 94% of them seen only once. CDR3 length equals 15 residues. Trimming stripped 4 bases from V and 2 bases from J, with 12 bases between. Germline CDR1 is SGHRS and CDR2 is YFSETQ. This sample stems from a study of graft-versus-host responses after intestinal transplantation. The chain links TRBV5-1 to TRBJ1-4; the D is unclear. The receptor comes from a human donor who was the organ donor for an intestinal transplant. Sequencing used unstimulated CD4+ T cells sorted from spleen or lymph node cells, obtained before transplant. The CDR3 sequence: CASSPGSTTNEKLFF. In DNA, the CDR3 is TGCGCCAGCAGCCCGGGATCGACCACTAATGAAAAACTGTTTTTT.